Presented here are 9 T cell receptor beta chains from one specimen sequenced in a study of T-cell reconstitution after alpha-beta-depleted transplantation in children (dated by TCRdb to 2016 to 2017). Library construction relied on PCR. TCRdb shows the sequencer as Illumina HiSeq 2500. Molecular barcoding was employed in the preparation of TCR libraries, with unique molecular identifiers being used to normalize TCRbeta repertoire quantification. Through fastp at Q25 and MiXCR, TCRdb rebuilt clones from the public reads, retaining in-frame beta chains. Every CDR3 protein is listed once, alongside the most common genes and DNA of its rows. Within this sample are just over 950,000 distinct CDR3 sequences, with about 29% of them counted one time only. The ten top clones hold over 25% of the sample. In light of the paper, this sample's treatment or condition label describes: allogeneic hematopoietic cell transplantation with graft depleted of TCRalphabeta T cells and CD19 B cells.

The source was PBMCs, mostly from graft donor cells, collected 360 days after TCRalphabeta/CD19-depleted stem cell transplant. These receptors were collected from a boy under two years old who had a stem cell transplant for SCID, so the T cells may come from the graft donor.

The chain has TRBV6-1 and TRBJ2-5; D could derive from TRBD1 or TRBD2 (6 bases each). Germline V CDR1 and CDR2: MNHNS, SASEGT. CDR3 size: 16 residues. Trimming took 7 bases from V and 0 from J, leaving 18 bases between them. This CDR3 reads CASKYRAGRNQETQYF. The CDR3, as DNA: TGTGCCAGCAAGTACAGGGCAGGGAGGAACCAAGAGACCCAGTACTTC.

This clonotype appeared many times. V is TRBV20-1 and J is TRBJ2-3; no clear D. V lost 7 bases to trimming and J lost 1 base, with 15 bases between them. This CDR3 comprises 14 residues. Germline values: CDR1 DFQATT, CDR2 SNEGSKA (reference sequence). CDR3 protein: CSVQNLQRTDTQYF. CDR3 coding DNA: TGCAGTGTTCAGAATTTACAGCGCACAGATACGCAGTATTTT.

This sequence joins TRBV29-1 and TRBJ2-1; TRBD2 matches 13 bases. The V segment lost 5 bases and the J segment 10 bases; nucleotides outside the gene matches: 14. Germline CDR1 and CDR2: SQVTM and ANQGSEA. The CDR3 length is 16 residues. The CDR3 is CSVRTSGGDLQWEQFF. The CDR3 DNA follows: TGCAGCGTTAGAACTAGCGGGGGGGACCTACAATGGGAGCAGTTCTTC.

The chain combines TRBV5-4 with TRBJ1-1, with D perhaps matching TRBD1 (6 bases). V was clipped by 3 bases and J by 3 bases, with 33 bases between them. CDR3 size: 21 residues. Germline-derived CDR1 and CDR2 are SGHNT and YYREEE (reference sequence). CDR3 in amino acids: CASSSPSLQGPPFLWDTEAFF. The CDR3, as DNA: TGTGCCAGCAGCTCGCCATCTTTACAGGGACCGCCCTTCTTATGGGACACTGAAGCTTTCTTT.

This clonotype was counted only a few times. The V gene is TRBV12-3 or TRBV12-4, the J gene TRBJ2-2; D is possibly TRBD1 (6 bases). V lost 6 bases and J 4 bases, leaving 12 bases between the germline ends. The CDR3 loop spans 14 amino acids. The CDR3 protein is CASRPGHTTGELFF. The CDR3 bases are TGTGCCAGCAGACCGGGACACACCACCGGGGAGCTGTTTTTT.

This clonotype was observed at least ten times. The chain links TRBV12-3 or TRBV12-4 to TRBJ2-5, with 7 positions matching TRBD2. The CDR3 covers 15 residues. With 6 bases clipped from V and 5 bases from J, the junction kept 12 bases outside the gene matches. This chain's CDR3 is CASSLTSWVVETQYF. CDR3 coding DNA: TGTGCCAGCAGCCTGACTAGCTGGGTTGTCGAGACCCAGTACTTC.

The J gene is TRBJ1-2, the V gene TRBV3-1; D gene unclear. Germline CDR1 reads LGHDT; CDR2 reads YNNKEL (reference sequence). With 0 bases removed from V and 4 bases from J, the gap between germline ends came to 18 bases. CDR3 length equals 17 residues. CDR3 in amino acids: CASSQDSGVGRAYGYTF. The DNA for the CDR3 is TGTGCCAGCAGCCAAGATAGTGGCGTAGGACGCGCCTATGGCTACACCTTC.

This clonotype came up many times. The chain carries TRBV2 and TRBJ2-3, with D hard to call. Trimming took off 6 bases at V and 11 bases at J, with 18 bases between the two ends. The CDR3 is 13 residues long. Germline CDR1 and CDR2: SNHLY and FYNNEI. The DNA of the CDR3 is TGTGCCAGCAGCGCCGGACGTCGGAGAAAGCAGTATTTT. Protein product: CASSAGRRRKQYF.

This clonotype has only a few counts. The gene calls are TRBV10-3 and TRBJ1-1, with TRBD1 as a possible D gene (5 bases). This CDR3 contains 16 residues. Germline CDR1 and CDR2: ENHRY and SYGVKD. Trimming left V 3 bases short and J 4 bases short, with 18 bases between. This chain's CDR3 is CAISESWVTASTEAFF. CDR3 DNA: TGTGCCATCAGTGAATCCTGGGTGACAGCATCCACTGAAGCTTTCTTT.